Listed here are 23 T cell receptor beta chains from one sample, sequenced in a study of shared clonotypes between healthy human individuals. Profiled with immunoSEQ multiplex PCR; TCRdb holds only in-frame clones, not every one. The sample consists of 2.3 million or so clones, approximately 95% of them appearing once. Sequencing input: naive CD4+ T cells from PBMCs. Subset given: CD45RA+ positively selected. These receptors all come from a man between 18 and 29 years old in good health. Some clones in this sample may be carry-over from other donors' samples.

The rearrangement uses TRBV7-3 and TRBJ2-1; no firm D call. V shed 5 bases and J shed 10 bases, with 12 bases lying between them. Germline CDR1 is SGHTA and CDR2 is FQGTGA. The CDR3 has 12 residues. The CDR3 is CASSPGPHEQFF. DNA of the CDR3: TGTGCCAGCAGCCCCGGACCCCACGAGCAGTTCTTC.

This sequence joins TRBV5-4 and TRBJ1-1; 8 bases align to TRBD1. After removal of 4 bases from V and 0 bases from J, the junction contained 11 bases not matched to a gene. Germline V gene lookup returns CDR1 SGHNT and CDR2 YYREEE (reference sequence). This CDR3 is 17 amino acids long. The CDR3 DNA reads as TGTGCCAGCAGCCCTACAGGGGGGCAGATAATGAACACTGAAGCTTTCTTT. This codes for CASSPTGGQIMNTEAFF.

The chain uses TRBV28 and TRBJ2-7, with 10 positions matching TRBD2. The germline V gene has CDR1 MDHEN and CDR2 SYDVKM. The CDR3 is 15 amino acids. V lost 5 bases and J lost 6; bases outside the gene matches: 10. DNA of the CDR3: TGTGCCAGCAGTGTAACTAGCGGGACCCATCTCGAGCAGTACTTC. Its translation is CASSVTSGTHLEQYF.

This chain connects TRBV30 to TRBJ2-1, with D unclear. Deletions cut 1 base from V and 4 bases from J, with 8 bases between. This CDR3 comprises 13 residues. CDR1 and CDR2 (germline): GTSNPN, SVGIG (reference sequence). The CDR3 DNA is TGTGCCTGGAGTGAAGGGCAGTACAATGAGCAGTTCTTC. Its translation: CAWSEGQYNEQFF.

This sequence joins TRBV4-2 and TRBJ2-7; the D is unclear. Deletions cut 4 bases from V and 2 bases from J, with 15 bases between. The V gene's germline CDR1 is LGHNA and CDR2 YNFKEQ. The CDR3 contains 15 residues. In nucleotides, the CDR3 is TGTGCCAGCAGCCCTGGCCCATTAAATCCCTACGAGCAGTACTTC. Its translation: CASSPGPLNPYEQYF.

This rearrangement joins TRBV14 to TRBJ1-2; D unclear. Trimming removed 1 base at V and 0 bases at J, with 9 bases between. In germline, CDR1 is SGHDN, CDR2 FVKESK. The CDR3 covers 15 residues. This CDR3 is CASSQAGKPNYGYTF. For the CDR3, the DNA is TGTGCCAGCAGCCAAGCGGGGAAACCTAACTATGGCTACACCTTC.

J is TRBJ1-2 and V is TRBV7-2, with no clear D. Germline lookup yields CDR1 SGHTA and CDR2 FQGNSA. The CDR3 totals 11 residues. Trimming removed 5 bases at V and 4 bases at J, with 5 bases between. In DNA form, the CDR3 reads TGTGCCAGCAGCGAGGTCTATGGCTACACCTTC. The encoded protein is CASSEVYGYTF.

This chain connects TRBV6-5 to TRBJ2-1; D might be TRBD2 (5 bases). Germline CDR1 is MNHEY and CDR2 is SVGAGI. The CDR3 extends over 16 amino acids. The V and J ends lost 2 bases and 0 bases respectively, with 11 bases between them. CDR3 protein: CASSYGLASSYNEQFF. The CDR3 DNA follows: TGTGCCAGCAGTTACGGGCTAGCCAGCTCCTACAATGAGCAGTTCTTC.

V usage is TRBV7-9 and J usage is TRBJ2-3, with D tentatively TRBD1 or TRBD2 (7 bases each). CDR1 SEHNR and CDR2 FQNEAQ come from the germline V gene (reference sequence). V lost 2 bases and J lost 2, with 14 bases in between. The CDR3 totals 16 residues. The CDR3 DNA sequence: TGTGCCAGCAGCTTAAGGGGGAGGGGGCCCACAGATACGCAGTATTTT. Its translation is CASSLRGRGPTDTQYF.

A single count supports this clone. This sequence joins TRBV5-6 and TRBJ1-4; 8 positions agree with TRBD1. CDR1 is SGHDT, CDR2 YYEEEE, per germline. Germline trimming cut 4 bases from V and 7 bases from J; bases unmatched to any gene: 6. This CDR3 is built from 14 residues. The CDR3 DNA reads TGTGCCAGCAGCCAGGGGGCGCCGAGTGAAAAACTGTTTTTT. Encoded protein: CASSQGAPSEKLFF.

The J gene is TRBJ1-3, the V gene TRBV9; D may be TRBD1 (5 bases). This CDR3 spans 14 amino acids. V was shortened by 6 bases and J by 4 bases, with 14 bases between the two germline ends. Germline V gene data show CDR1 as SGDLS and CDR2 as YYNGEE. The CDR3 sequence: CASTYGHRGNTIYF. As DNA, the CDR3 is TGTGCCAGCACCTACGGACACCGCGGAAACACCATATATTTT.

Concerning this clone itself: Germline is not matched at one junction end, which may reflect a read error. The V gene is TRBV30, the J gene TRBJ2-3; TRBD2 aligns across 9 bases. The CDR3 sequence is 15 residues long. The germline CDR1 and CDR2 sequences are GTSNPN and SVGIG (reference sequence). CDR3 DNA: TGTGCCTGGAGTCGACTAGCGGTTAGCACAGATACGCGGTATTTT. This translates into CAWSRLAVSTDTRYF.

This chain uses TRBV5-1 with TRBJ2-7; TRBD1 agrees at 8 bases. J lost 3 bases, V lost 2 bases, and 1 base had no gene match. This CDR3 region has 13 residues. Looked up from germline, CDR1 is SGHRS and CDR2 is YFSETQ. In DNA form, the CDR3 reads TGCGCCAGCAGCTTTACAGGGGGCTACGAGCAGTACTTC. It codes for CASSFTGGYEQYF.

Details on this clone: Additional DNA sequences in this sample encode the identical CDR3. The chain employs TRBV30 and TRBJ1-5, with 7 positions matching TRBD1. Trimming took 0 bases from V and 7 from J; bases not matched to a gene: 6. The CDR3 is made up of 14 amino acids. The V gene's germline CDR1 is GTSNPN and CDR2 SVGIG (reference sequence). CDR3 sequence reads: CAWSVQGGGQPQHF. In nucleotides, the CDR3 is TGTGCCTGGAGTGTTCAGGGGGGCGGACAGCCCCAGCATTTT.

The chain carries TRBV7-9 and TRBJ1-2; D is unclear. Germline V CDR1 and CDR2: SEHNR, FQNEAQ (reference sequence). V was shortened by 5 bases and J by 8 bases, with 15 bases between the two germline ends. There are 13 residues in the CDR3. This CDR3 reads CASSDTDRRGYTF. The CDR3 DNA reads TGTGCCAGCAGCGACACAGACCGGAGGGGCTACACCTTC.

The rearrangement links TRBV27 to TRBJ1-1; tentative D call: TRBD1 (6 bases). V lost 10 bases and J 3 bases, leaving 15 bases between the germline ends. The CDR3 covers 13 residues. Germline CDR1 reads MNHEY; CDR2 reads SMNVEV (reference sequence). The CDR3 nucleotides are TGTGCCACCTCCCGGGGGACATACACTGAAGCTTTCTTT. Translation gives CATSRGTYTEAFF.

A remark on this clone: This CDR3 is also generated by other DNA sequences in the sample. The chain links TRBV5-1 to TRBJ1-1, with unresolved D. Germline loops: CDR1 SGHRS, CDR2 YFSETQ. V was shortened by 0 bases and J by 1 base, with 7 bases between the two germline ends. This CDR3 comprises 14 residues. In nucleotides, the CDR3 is TGCGCCAGCAGCTTGGCTGGGCAGAACACTGAAGCTTTCTTT. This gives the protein CASSLAGQNTEAFF.

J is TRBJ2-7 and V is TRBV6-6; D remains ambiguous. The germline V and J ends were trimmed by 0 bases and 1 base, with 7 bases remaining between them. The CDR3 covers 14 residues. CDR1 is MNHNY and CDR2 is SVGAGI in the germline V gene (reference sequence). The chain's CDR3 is CASSYSATSYEQYF. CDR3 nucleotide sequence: TGTGCCAGCAGTTACTCGGCCACGTCCTACGAGCAGTACTTC.

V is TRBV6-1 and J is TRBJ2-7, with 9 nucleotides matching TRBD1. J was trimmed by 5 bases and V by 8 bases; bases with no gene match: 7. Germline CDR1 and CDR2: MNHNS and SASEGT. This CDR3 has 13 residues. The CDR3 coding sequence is TGTGCCAGCGTAACAGGGGGCAGGGACGAGCAGTACTTC. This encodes CASVTGGRDEQYF.

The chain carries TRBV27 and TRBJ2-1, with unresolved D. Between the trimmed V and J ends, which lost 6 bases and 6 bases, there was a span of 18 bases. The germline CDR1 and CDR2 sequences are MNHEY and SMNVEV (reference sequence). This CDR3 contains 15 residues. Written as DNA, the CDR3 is TGTGCCAGCAGCCCCATCAGCGCACCTATCAATGAGCAGTTCTTC. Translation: CASSPISAPINEQFF.

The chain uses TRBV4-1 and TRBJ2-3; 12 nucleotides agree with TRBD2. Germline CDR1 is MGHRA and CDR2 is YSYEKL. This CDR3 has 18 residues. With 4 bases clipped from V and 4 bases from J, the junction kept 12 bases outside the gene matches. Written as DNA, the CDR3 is TGCGCCAGCAGCCCACTTGGGGCTAGCGGGAGGGCCCCAGATACGCAGTATTTT. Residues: CASSPLGASGRAPDTQYF.

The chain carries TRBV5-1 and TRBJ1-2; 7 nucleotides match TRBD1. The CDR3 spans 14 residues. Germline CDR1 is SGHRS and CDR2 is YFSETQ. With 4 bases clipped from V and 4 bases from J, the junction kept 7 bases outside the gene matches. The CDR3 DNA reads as TGCGCCAGCAGCGGCGGACAGGATTTCTATGGCTACACCTTC. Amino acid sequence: CASSGGQDFYGYTF.

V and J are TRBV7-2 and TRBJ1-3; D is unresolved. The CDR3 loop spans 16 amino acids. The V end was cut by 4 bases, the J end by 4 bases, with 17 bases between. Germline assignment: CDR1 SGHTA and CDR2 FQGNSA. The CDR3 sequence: CASSYQEGAGGNTIYF. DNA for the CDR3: TGTGCCAGCAGCTACCAGGAAGGAGCGGGAGGAAACACCATATATTTT.